This entry describes one T cell receptor (beta chain). This entry comes from a study of blood T cell repertoires in COVID-19. V lost 8 bases, J lost 1 base, and 5 bases stayed unmatched. Germline-derived CDR1 and CDR2 are ENHRY and SYGVKD. The CDR3 is made up of 15 amino acids. Only in-frame clones appear in the TCRdb table, and some are missing; sequencing was by immunoSEQ multiplex PCR. This table holds about 140,000 clones, 88% found once. J is TRBJ2-2 and V is TRBV10-3; 9 bases agree with TRBD2. This receptor was identified in a man between 65 and 80 years old with acute or convalescent COVID-19. Input material: peripheral blood. The DNA of the CDR3 is TGTGCCATCGGGACTAGCAGCGTGAACACCGGGGAGCTGTTTTTT. Protein product: CAIGTSSVNTGELFF.